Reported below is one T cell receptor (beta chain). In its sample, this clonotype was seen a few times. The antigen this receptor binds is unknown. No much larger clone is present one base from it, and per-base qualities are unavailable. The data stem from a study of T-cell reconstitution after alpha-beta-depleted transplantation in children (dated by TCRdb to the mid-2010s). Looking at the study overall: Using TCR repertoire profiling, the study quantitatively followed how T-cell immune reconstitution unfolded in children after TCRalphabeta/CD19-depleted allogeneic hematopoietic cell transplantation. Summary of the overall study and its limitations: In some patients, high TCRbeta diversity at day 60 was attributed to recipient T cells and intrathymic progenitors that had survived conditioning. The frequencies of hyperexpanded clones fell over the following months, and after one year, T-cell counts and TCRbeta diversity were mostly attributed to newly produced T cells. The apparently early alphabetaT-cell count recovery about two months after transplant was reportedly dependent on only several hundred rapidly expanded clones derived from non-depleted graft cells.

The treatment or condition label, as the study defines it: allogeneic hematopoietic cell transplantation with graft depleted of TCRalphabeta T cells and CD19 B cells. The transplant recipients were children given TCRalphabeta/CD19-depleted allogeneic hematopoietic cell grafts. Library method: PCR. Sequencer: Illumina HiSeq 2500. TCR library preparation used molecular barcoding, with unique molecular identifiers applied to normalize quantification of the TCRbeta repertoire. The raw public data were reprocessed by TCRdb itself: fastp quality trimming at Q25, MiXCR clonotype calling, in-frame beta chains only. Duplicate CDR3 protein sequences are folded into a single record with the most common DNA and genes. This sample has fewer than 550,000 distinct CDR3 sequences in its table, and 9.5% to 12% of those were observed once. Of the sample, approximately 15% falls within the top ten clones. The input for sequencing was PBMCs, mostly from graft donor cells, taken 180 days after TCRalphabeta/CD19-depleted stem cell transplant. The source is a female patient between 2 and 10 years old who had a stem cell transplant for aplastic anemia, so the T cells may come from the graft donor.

The CDR3 region reads CATSEPGQGYTDTQYF. The sequenced DNA: TGTGCCACCAGTGAACCTGGACAGGGGTACACAGATACGCAGTATTTT. The rearranged segments are TRBV24-1 and TRBJ2-3, with TRBD1 matching 9 junction bases. Including the terminal cysteine and phenylalanine, the CDR3 comprises 16 residues. The CDR3 DNA has 48 bases and is translated from base 1. Ends trimmed: V by 4 bases, J by 2 bases; bases unmatched to a gene: 6. The germline V gene yields KGHDR for CDR1 and SFDVKD for CDR2.